Below, 16 T cell receptor beta chains from the same sample are listed, as sequenced in a study of T cells in Graves' hyperthyroidism and ophthalmopathy (dated by TCRdb to about 2019). Libraries were made using multiplex PCR. Instrument used: Illumina HiSeq 2000. The TCR beta CDR3 regions were amplified from the RNA transcripts. The TCR CDR3 was subjected to a first round of RT-PCR using the HTBI primer set and the Qiagen OneStep RT-PCR kit. TCRdb reran the public reads through fastp at Q25 and MiXCR, keeping productive beta chains. Every CDR3 protein is listed once, alongside the most common genes and DNA of its rows. The sample table holds approximately 710,000 distinct CDR3 sequences, of which 17% were seen once. Of the sample, about 14% is held by the ten largest clones. Sample: blood. All receptors come from a man aged 45-60 years with Graves' hyperthyroidism.

For this clonotype: The junction does not match germline at one end; this may be a read error. The rearrangement joins TRBV11-2 to TRBJ2-5; D not certain. The V gene's germline CDR1 is SGHAT and CDR2 FQNNGV. The CDR3 extends over 15 amino acids. In nucleotides, the CDR3 is TGTGCCAGCAGCTTAGAGTGGCAGGTTTCGGAGACCCAGTATTTC. Translating it yields CASSLEWQVSETQYF.

The rearrangement links TRBV28 to TRBJ1-2; D unresolved. The CDR3 covers 12 residues. Trimming removed 4 bases from V and 8 bases from J, with 11 bases in between. The germline V gene encodes CDR1 MDHEN and CDR2 SYDVKM. The chain's CDR3 is CASSSSLRGYTF. The CDR3 DNA follows: TGTGCCAGCAGTTCCTCGTTGAGGGGCTACACCTTC.

The genes are TRBV7-9 and TRBJ2-5, with 9 positions matching TRBD2. In germline, CDR1 is SEHNR, CDR2 FQNEAQ (reference sequence). The CDR3 is 15 residues long. V gave up 7 bases and J gave up 5 bases; unmatched junction bases: 11. DNA of the CDR3: TGTGCCAGCACCGGGACTAGCAGTTTGGGGGAGACCCAGTACTTC. Protein product: CASTGTSSLGETQYF.

This clonotype has a count of ten or more. The chain joins TRBV5-8 to TRBJ2-4; 7 bases are a match to TRBD2. CDR1 is SGHTS, CDR2 YDEGEE, per germline. V lost 4 bases to trimming and J lost 8 bases; unmatched junction nucleotides: 9. This CDR3 region has 14 residues. CDR3 sequence: CASSDDKAGDIQYF. CDR3 coding DNA: TGTGCCAGCAGCGACGACAAGGCGGGGGACATTCAGTACTTC.

This chain joins TRBV20-1 and TRBJ2-6; D tentatively fits TRBD1 or TRBD2 (6 bases each). Deletions cut 3 bases from V and 2 bases from J, with 11 bases between. The CDR3 has 15 amino acids. The germline gives CDR1 DFQATT, CDR2 SNEGSKA (reference sequence). The CDR3 sequence is CSARKGGAGANVLTF. In DNA form, the CDR3 reads TGCAGTGCTAGGAAGGGGGGAGCTGGGGCCAACGTCCTGACTTTC.

This clonotype was seen repeatedly, ten times or more. V usage is TRBV28 and J usage is TRBJ1-5, with 9 bases fitting TRBD1. The CDR3 totals 16 residues. CDR1 is MDHEN, CDR2 SYDVKM, per germline. V shed 3 bases, J shed 6 bases, and the junction held 9 bases outside the gene matches. The CDR3: CASSFGTGKVAQPQHF. For the CDR3, the DNA is TGTGCCAGCAGTTTTGGGACAGGGAAAGTGGCTCAGCCCCAGCATTTT.

This chain joins TRBV10-3 and TRBJ1-1; TRBD1 matches at 8 bases. With 7 bases clipped from V and 0 bases from J, the junction kept 4 bases outside the gene matches. The CDR3 contains 14 residues. Germline CDR1 reads ENHRY; CDR2 reads SYGVKD. The CDR3 nucleotides are TGTGCCATCATGGGGACAGGAATGAACACTGAAGCTTTCTTT. It specifies CAIMGTGMNTEAFF.

In its sample, this clonotype was seen a few times. CDR3 loop: CASSSQGSDTQYF. The CDR3 region has the DNA TGTGCCAGCAGTTCACAGGGTTCAGATACGCAGTATTTT. The rearrangement links TRBV7-2 to TRBJ2-3; D might be TRBD1 (6 bases). V lost 6 bases and J 4 bases, leaving 11 bases between the germline ends. The germline CDR1 and CDR2 sequences are SGHTA and FQGNSA. The CDR3 length is 13 residues.

The chain couples TRBV27 to TRBJ2-3, with D perhaps matching TRBD2 (5 bases). V shed 6 bases and J shed 3 bases, with 13 bases lying between them. The CDR3 sequence is 14 residues long. The germline V gene has CDR1 MNHEY and CDR2 SMNVEV (reference sequence). CDR3 sequence reads: CASRFFRGTDTQYF. The CDR3 coding sequence is TGTGCCAGCAGGTTTTTTCGGGGAACAGATACGCAGTATTTT.

J is TRBJ2-1 and V is TRBV19, with 8 bases identical to TRBD2. Germline CDR1 and CDR2: LNHDA and SQIVND (reference sequence). The CDR3 length is 16 residues. The J segment lost 0 bases and the V segment lost 5 bases, leaving 6 bases of the junction unmatched. This CDR3 is CASSSILAVSYNEQFF. As DNA, the CDR3 is TGTGCCAGTAGTTCGATACTAGCGGTCTCCTACAATGAGCAGTTCTTC.

The chain couples TRBV7-9 to TRBJ2-3, with D possibly matching TRBD2 (5 bases). The ends were cut back, 7 bases at V and 0 bases at J, with 8 bases in the middle. This CDR3 region has 13 residues. Germline V gene data show CDR1 as SEHNR and CDR2 as FQNEAQ (reference sequence). CDR3 loop: CASTPGSTDTQYF. In DNA, the CDR3 is TGTGCCAGCACCCCGGGGAGCACAGATACGCAGTATTTT. Filled out from reference TRBV7-9 and TRBJ2-3, the complete variable domain reads DTGVSQNPRHKITKRGQNVTFRCDPISEHNRLYWYRQTLGQGPEFLTYFQNEAQLEKSRLLSDRFSAERPKGSFSTLEIQRTEQGDSAMYLCASTPGSTDTQYFGPGTRLTVL.

This clonotype was recorded many times. The V gene is TRBV7-9, the J gene TRBJ1-6, with a possible D match to TRBD1 (6 bases). V was shortened by 3 bases and J by 5 bases, with 8 bases between the two germline ends. The CDR3 is made up of 14 amino acids. Germline V gene sequence: CDR1 SEHNR, CDR2 FQNEAQ (reference sequence). The CDR3 loop is CASSLGHNNSPLHF. The CDR3 DNA sequence: TGTGCCAGCAGCTTGGGACACAATAATTCACCCCTCCACTTT.

This clonotype appeared a few times. A much larger clone differs by one base, so this may be a read error. Written as DNA, the CDR3 is TGCAGTGCTAGAGACCCGACTAGCTCCTACGAGCCGTACTTC. Amino acids: CSARDPTSSYEPYF. V is TRBV20-1 and J is TRBJ2-7; 7 nucleotides align to TRBD2. The CDR3 is made up of 14 amino acids. The V gene's germline CDR1 is DFQATT and CDR2 SNEGSKA (reference sequence).

The V and J genes are TRBV25-1 and TRBJ2-7, with a tentative D call TRBD2 (7 bases). The length of the CDR3 is 16 residues. V lost 4 bases and J 6 bases, leaving 22 bases between the germline ends. Germline CDR1 is MGHDK and CDR2 is SYGVNS. The CDR3 DNA reads as TGTGCCAGCAGTGGGGGGGGGACATCAAATTGGGGCGAGCAGTACTTC. It codes for CASSGGGTSNWGEQYF.

The CDR3: CASSLPPLAGFTDTQYF. For the CDR3, the DNA is TGTGCCAGCAGCTTACCCCCTCTAGCGGGGTTCACAGATACGCAGTATTTT. The chain combines TRBV7-9 with TRBJ2-3; 9 bases fit TRBD2. This CDR3 contains 17 residues. Per the germline V gene, CDR1 is SEHNR and CDR2 is FQNEAQ (reference sequence). Germline trimming cut 2 bases from V and 2 bases from J; bases unmatched to any gene: 8.

This clonotype has at least ten counts. The V and J genes are TRBV10-3 and TRBJ2-3; possibly TRBD1 or TRBD2 for D (5 bases each). The CDR3 runs to 16 residues. Trimming took 3 bases from V and 6 from J, leaving 19 bases between them. Per the germline V gene, CDR1 is ENHRY and CDR2 is SYGVKD. The chain's CDR3 is CAISDSGRSSGDTQYF. CDR3 DNA sequence: TGTGCCATCAGTGACTCGGGACGAAGCTCCGGGGATACGCAGTATTTT.